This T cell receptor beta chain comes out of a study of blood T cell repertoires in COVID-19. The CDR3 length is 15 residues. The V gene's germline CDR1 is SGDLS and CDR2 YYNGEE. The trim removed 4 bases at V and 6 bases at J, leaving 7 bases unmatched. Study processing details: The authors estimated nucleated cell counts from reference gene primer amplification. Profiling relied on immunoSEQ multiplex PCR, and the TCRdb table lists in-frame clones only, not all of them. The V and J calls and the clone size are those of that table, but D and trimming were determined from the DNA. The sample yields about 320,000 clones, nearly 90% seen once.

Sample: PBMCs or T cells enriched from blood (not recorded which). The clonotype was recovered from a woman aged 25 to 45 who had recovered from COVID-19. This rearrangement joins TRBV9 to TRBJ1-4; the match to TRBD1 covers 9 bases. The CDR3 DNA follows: TGTGCCAGCAGCTTCCTGGACAGGGGTGATGAAAAACTGTTTTTT. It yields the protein CASSFLDRGDEKLFF.